Each of the 26 T cell receptor beta chains below was sequenced from the same sample in a study of shared clonotypes between healthy human individuals. Clones were sequenced by immunoSEQ multiplex PCR, and TCRdb holds only the in-frame ones, with some missing. This table holds roughly 500,000 clones, 79% found once. The sequenced material came from PBMCs. These receptors were taken from a woman between 40 and 50 years old in good health. Some clones in this sample may be carry-over from other donors' samples.

The chain carries TRBV7-2 and TRBJ2-5; tentative D call: TRBD2 (5 bases). The CDR3 has 17 residues. V was cut by 5 bases and J by 5 bases, with 24 bases left in between. The germline V gene has CDR1 SGHTA and CDR2 FQGNSA. The CDR3 sequence: CASSPQPSYGLWETQYF. In DNA, the CDR3 is TGTGCCAGCAGCCCACAGCCTAGCTACGGGTTGTGGGAGACCCAGTACTTC.

The gene calls are TRBV4-3 and TRBJ1-5; no definite D call. The CDR3 is made up of 13 amino acids. Per the germline V gene, CDR1 is LGHNA and CDR2 is YSLEER. V gave up 0 bases and J gave up 3 bases, with 3 bases separating them. CDR3 amino acids: CASSQDNNQPQHF. Here the CDR3 DNA reads TGCGCCAGCAGCCAAGATAACAATCAGCCCCAGCATTTT.

V gene TRBV7-2 combines with J gene TRBJ2-1, with TRBD2 matching over 14 bases. J was trimmed by 5 bases and V by 6 bases; bases with no gene match: 3. From germline, CDR1 is SGHTA and CDR2 FQGNSA. This CDR3 has 15 amino acids. The CDR3 DNA reads TGTGCCAGCAGGGGACTAGCGGGAGTTCACAATGAGCAGTTCTTC. Residues: CASRGLAGVHNEQFF.

The chain combines TRBV5-1 with TRBJ2-7; the match to TRBD2 covers 11 bases. CDR1 is SGHRS, CDR2 YFSETQ, per germline. Trimming at V came to 4 bases and at J to 3 bases, leaving 3 bases not matched to a gene. CDR3 length equals 14 residues. This chain's CDR3 is CASSKGTSGYEQYF. Here the CDR3 DNA reads TGCGCCAGCAGCAAAGGGACTAGCGGCTACGAGCAGTACTTC.

The V and J genes are TRBV5-6 and TRBJ1-2, with D unclear. V was pared by 1 base and J by 8 bases, with 18 bases between. The germline V gene has CDR1 SGHDT and CDR2 YYEEEE. The CDR3 spans 15 residues. Here the CDR3 DNA reads TGTGCCAGCAGCTTGAGAGTCGAGGGCCAGGCCGGCTACACCTTC. This codes for CASSLRVEGQAGYTF.

The chain is built from TRBV7-9 and TRBJ2-3; no firm D call. Trimming pared 3 bases from V and 5 bases from J, leaving 6 bases between. CDR3 length: 12 residues. Germline-derived CDR1 and CDR2 are SEHNR and FQNEAQ (reference sequence). The CDR3 nucleotides are TGTGCCAGCAGCTTCCGGGTAGATACGCAGTATTTT. Residues: CASSFRVDTQYF.

A single count supports this clone. Other DNA sequences in the same sample also yield this CDR3. V is TRBV30 and J is TRBJ1-3, with D tentatively TRBD1 (6 bases). Between the trimmed V and J ends, which lost 4 bases and 2 bases, there was a span of 15 bases. The CDR3 runs to 15 residues. From germline, CDR1 is GTSNPN and CDR2 SVGIG (reference sequence). The CDR3 protein is CAWKGGLFPGNTIYF. CDR3 nucleotide sequence: TGTGCCTGGAAGGGGGGTCTGTTCCCTGGAAACACCATATATTTT.

This chain connects TRBV19 to TRBJ2-2, with 12 bases that match TRBD2. Germline loops: CDR1 LNHDA, CDR2 SQIVND (reference sequence). V shed 3 bases and J 6 bases; nucleotides not matched to a gene: 5. CDR3 length equals 16 residues. The CDR3 DNA reads as TGTGCCAGTAGTATGGGAGGACTAGCGGGACCCGGGGAGCTGTTTTTT. Protein sequence: CASSMGGLAGPGELFF.

The chain employs TRBV11-2 and TRBJ2-7; 9 bases match TRBD2. There are 14 residues in the CDR3. CDR1 SGHAT and CDR2 FQNNGV come from the germline V gene. The V and J ends lost 5 bases and 4 bases, in that order; junction bases with no gene match: 6. The CDR3 DNA follows: TGTGCCAGCAGCCCGACTAGCGGCCGGTACGAGCAGTACTTC. This codes for CASSPTSGRYEQYF.

On this clone: The same CDR3 also results from other DNA sequences found in this sample. The chain uses TRBV5-6 and TRBJ2-5, with 7 bases identical to TRBD1. Germline V gene data show CDR1 as SGHDT and CDR2 as YYEEEE. This CDR3 has 15 amino acids. J was trimmed by 1 base and V by 1 base; bases with no gene match: 4. This CDR3 reads CASSLTGVGQETQYF. The CDR3 coding sequence is TGTGCCAGCAGCTTGACAGGGGTTGGCCAAGAGACCCAGTACTTC. Full variable domain (rest looked up from reference TRBV5-6 and TRBJ2-5): DAGVTQSPTHLIKTRGQQVTLRCSPKSGHDTVSWYQQALGQGPQFIFQYYEEEERQRGNFPDRFSGHQFPNYSSELNVNALLLGDSALYLCASSLTGVGQETQYFGPGTRLLVL.

V gene TRBV14 combines with J gene TRBJ2-5; D gene unclear. Germline-derived CDR1 and CDR2 are SGHDN and FVKESK. Trimming stripped 3 bases from V and 2 bases from J, with 7 bases between. The CDR3 contains 13 residues. The CDR3 bases are TGTGCCAGCAGCCAGAACTTTCAAGAGACCCAGTACTTC. This codes for CASSQNFQETQYF.

V and J are TRBV7-2 and TRBJ2-7; D remains ambiguous. The germline CDR1 and CDR2 sequences are SGHTA and FQGNSA. V lost 0 bases to trimming and J lost 0 bases, with 9 bases between them. This CDR3 is built from 15 residues. The CDR3 loop is CASSLAVGSSYEQYF. DNA for the CDR3: TGTGCCAGCAGCTTAGCGGTGGGTAGCTCCTACGAGCAGTACTTC.

The chain recombines TRBV5-4 with TRBJ2-3, with D possibly being TRBD1 or TRBD2 (5 bases each). Trimming removed 5 bases from V and 1 base from J, with 8 bases in between. The CDR3 has 13 amino acids. The germline V gene has CDR1 SGHNT and CDR2 YYREEE (reference sequence). In nucleotides, the CDR3 is TGTGCCAGCAGTCAGGGAGGCACAGATACGCAGTATTTT. This encodes CASSQGGTDTQYF.

The chain carries TRBV10-3 and TRBJ1-2, with D tentatively TRBD1 (5 bases). This CDR3 is built from 13 residues. The germline CDR1 and CDR2 sequences are ENHRY and SYGVKD. Trimming took 3 bases from V and 4 from J, leaving 9 bases between them. The CDR3 region is CAISEDSFYGYTF. CDR3 sequence (DNA): TGTGCCATCAGTGAAGACAGCTTCTATGGCTACACCTTC.

This clone was found many times. The V and J genes are TRBV11-3 and TRBJ2-2, with 12 bases identical to TRBD2. CDR1 and CDR2 from the germline V gene are SGHNT and YENEEA. The CDR3 consists of 18 residues. The junction had 9 bases not matched to a gene; V was cut back by 5 bases and J by 2 bases. CDR3 DNA sequence: TGTGCCAGCAGCAGCGGGACTAGCGGGTGGTCTAACACCGGGGAGCTGTTTTTT. Its translation: CASSSGTSGWSNTGELFF.

J is TRBJ2-7 and V is TRBV11-1, with D perhaps matching TRBD1 (6 bases). The CDR3 is made up of 14 amino acids. Trimming took 3 bases from V and 0 from J, leaving 9 bases between them. Germline CDR1 reads SGHAT; CDR2 reads FQDESV (reference sequence). The CDR3: CASSLQGISYEQYF. The CDR3 region has the DNA TGTGCCAGCAGCTTGCAGGGGATCTCCTACGAGCAGTACTTC.

This rearrangement joins TRBV9 to TRBJ2-7; 9 positions match TRBD2. The ends lost 4 bases at V and 0 bases at J; junction bases unmatched: 5. The length of the CDR3 is 15 residues. CDR1 and CDR2 (germline): SGDLS, YYNGEE. CDR3 sequence: CASSPSGAPSYEQYF. CDR3 bases: TGTGCCAGCAGCCCTAGCGGGGCCCCCTCCTACGAGCAGTACTTC.

The chain links TRBV7-4 to TRBJ2-1; D possibly corresponds to TRBD2 (6 bases). The ends were cut back, 6 bases at V and 8 bases at J, with 23 bases in the middle. Germline V gene sequence: CDR1 SGHVT, CDR2 SQSDAQ. The CDR3 is 16 residues long. This CDR3 is CASSRMPGLTGDEQFF. CDR3 nucleotides: TGTGCCAGCAGTCGCATGCCGGGACTTACTGGCGATGAGCAGTTCTTC.

V gene TRBV28 combines with J gene TRBJ1-1; D remains unclear. This CDR3 has 12 residues. CDR1 is MDHEN and CDR2 is SYDVKM in the germline V gene. Trimming left V 3 bases short and J 7 bases short, with 9 bases between. The CDR3 here is CASSFRRLEAFF. The CDR3 nucleotides are TGTGCCAGCAGTTTTAGGCGTCTTGAAGCTTTCTTT.

The rearrangement links TRBV11-3 to TRBJ2-7; D is perhaps TRBD1 (6 bases). The germline V and J ends were trimmed by 1 base and 2 bases, with 9 bases remaining between them. The CDR3 spans 14 residues. Germline V gene lookup returns CDR1 SGHNT and CDR2 YENEEA. The CDR3 DNA reads as TGTGCCAGCAGCTTAGGCAGGGGCACCTACGAGCAGTACTTC. Translated, it gives CASSLGRGTYEQYF. Variable domain in full (rest from reference TRBV11-3 and TRBJ2-7): EAGVVQSPRYKIIEKKQPVAFWCNPISGHNTLYWYLQNLGQGPELLIRYENEEAVDDSQLPKDRFSAERLKGVDSTLKIQPAELGDSAVYLCASSLGRGTYEQYFGPGTRLTVT.

This clone was recorded only once. The chain employs TRBV28 and TRBJ2-1, with TRBD2 identical over 11 bases. J lost 5 bases, V lost 9 bases, and 3 bases had no gene match. Per germline, CDR1 MDHEN and CDR2 SYDVKM. The CDR3 is made up of 13 amino acids. The CDR3 spells CASRLAGNNEQFF. CDR3 DNA sequence: TGTGCCAGTCGACTAGCGGGGAACAATGAGCAGTTCTTC.

Written as DNA, the CDR3 is TGTGCCAGCAGGAGGACTAGCGAGAGCTCCTACGAGCAGTACTTC. Translation gives CASRRTSESSYEQYF. V is TRBV2 and J is TRBJ2-7, with 9 positions matching TRBD2. The J segment lost 0 bases and the V segment lost 6 bases, leaving 6 bases of the junction unmatched. Germline loops: CDR1 SNHLY, CDR2 FYNNEI. This CDR3 has 15 amino acids.

V and J are TRBV5-4 and TRBJ2-3; 8 bases map to TRBD2. The trim removed 10 bases at V and 6 bases at J, leaving 13 bases unmatched. The germline CDR1 and CDR2 sequences are SGHNT and YYREEE (reference sequence). The CDR3 is 14 amino acids. The CDR3 sequence: CAQRAGVQSDTQYF. The DNA for the CDR3 is TGTGCCCAGAGAGCGGGAGTACAGTCCGATACGCAGTATTTT.

This sequence joins TRBV10-2 and TRBJ1-1; no definite D call. The CDR3 sequence is 17 residues long. Germline V gene sequence: CDR1 WSHSY, CDR2 SAAADI. V was pared by 3 bases and J by 3 bases, with 20 bases between. CDR3 in DNA: TGCGCCAGCAGTGAAATGCCAAGGTTTCTGGAGGACACTGAAGCTTTCTTT. Its translation is CASSEMPRFLEDTEAFF.

The gene calls are TRBV30 and TRBJ2-3; D may be TRBD1 (6 bases). CDR3 length equals 12 residues. Germline CDR1 GTSNPN, CDR2 SVGIG (reference sequence). V was clipped by 4 bases and J by 7 bases, with 12 bases between them. The CDR3 DNA reads TGTGCCTGGACGGGACATGACAATACGCAGTATTTT. Its translation is CAWTGHDNTQYF.

V is TRBV19 and J is TRBJ1-4, with 8 bases identical to TRBD1. This CDR3 has 15 amino acids. V was pared by 6 bases and J by 6 bases, with 9 bases of the junction left unmatched. Germline V lookup: CDR1 LNHDA, CDR2 SQIVND (reference sequence). The CDR3 sequence: CASRAPGQADEKLFF. The CDR3 DNA reads TGTGCCAGTAGGGCACCGGGACAGGCAGATGAAAAACTGTTTTTT.